This TCR beta chain was observed in a study of circulating and synovial CD4+ cells in juvenile arthritis. General observations from the study: Circulating pathogenic-like lymphocytes shared a substantially higher fraction of CDR3 sequences with synovium than bulk blood. Measured synovium overlap likely understates the true shared repertoire. Some such blood samples were as oligoclonal as synovium. Traditional Vbeta family usage analysis missed the pathogenic-like versus bulk difference.

V was pared by 0 bases and J by 2 bases, with 9 bases between. The length of the CDR3 is 15 residues. The germline gives CDR1 LNHNV, CDR2 YYDKDF (reference sequence). This clone has only one observation. Its antigen is currently unknown. Assay: immunoSEQ multiplex PCR; the TCRdb copy retains only in-frame clones and omits some. The table has fewer than 35,000 clones, around 95% seen once. The chain couples TRBV15 to TRBJ2-3; D is unclear. This clonotype was obtained from a human donor with juvenile idiopathic arthritis. Sequencing was carried out using CD4+ T cells from blood. The CDR3 loop is CATSRDPSPTDTQYF. DNA of the CDR3: TGTGCCACCAGCAGAGATCCCTCTCCCACAGATACGCAGTATTTT.